This T cell receptor (beta chain) emerged from a study of cytomegalovirus exposure and HLA in healthy donors. This cohort consisted of healthy bone marrow donors. In germline, CDR1 is LNHDA, CDR2 SQIVND (reference sequence). The CDR3 length is 14 residues. V dropped 4 bases and J dropped 4; count of bases not matched to a gene: 2. The primer mix had 60 Vbeta and 13 Jbeta primers. Generated by immunoSEQ multiplex PCR, the TCRdb table keeps only in-frame clones and is missing some. Of around 130,000 clones listed, about 66% are singletons. This clone has a handful of counts. The clonotype was recovered from a male donor in good health and CMV-seronegative. The sequenced sample was PBMCs. This chain links TRBV19 with TRBJ1-3; TRBD1 matches 9 bases. The CDR3: CASSTGTGGNTIYF. The DNA of the CDR3 is TGTGCCAGTAGTACCGGGACAGGGGGAAACACCATATATTTT.